The 32 T cell receptor beta chains below were found in one sample sequenced in a study of immune evolution from preneoplasia to lung adenocarcinoma. Sequencing used immunoSEQ multiplex PCR; TCRdb keeps in-frame clones, though not all of them. The table has thousands of clones, 70% to 80% seen once. The sequenced sample was FFPE atypical adenomatous hyperplasia tissue from the lung. Subset in this sample: atypical adenomatous hyperplasia (AAH), lung preneoplasia. The source is a donor at least 70 years old with lung adenocarcinoma. Some clones in this sample may be carry-over from other donors' samples.

The rearrangement joins TRBV5-6 to TRBJ2-7; a weak D match, TRBD2 (6 bases). Trimming removed 4 bases from V and 9 bases from J, with 14 bases in between. Germline V gene sequence: CDR1 SGHDT, CDR2 YYEEEE. The CDR3 contains 12 residues. The CDR3 DNA follows: TGTGCCAGCAGCCGGGGGTGGACGATGCAGTACTTC. It translates to CASSRGWTMQYF.

The genes are TRBV7-8 and TRBJ1-5; D is unresolved. Trimming removed 1 base from V and 0 bases from J, with 7 bases in between. The CDR3 extends over 15 amino acids. CDR1 SGHVS and CDR2 FQNEAQ come from the germline V gene. The CDR3 coding sequence is TGTGCCAGCAGCTTAGTACCGATTAGCAATCAGCCCCAGCATTTT. The encoded protein is CASSLVPISNQPQHF.

Remarks on this clone: Germline and junction disagree at one end, which may indicate a read error. This chain joins TRBV6-1 and TRBJ2-2; D perhaps matches TRBD1 (6 bases). Per the germline V gene, CDR1 is MNHNS and CDR2 is SASEGT. CDR3 length: 14 residues. CDR3 sequence: CATQGPRGTGEPFF. DNA of the CDR3: TGTGCCACCCAGGGGCCCCGTGGCACCGGGGAGCCGTTTTTT.

The chain recombines TRBV27 with TRBJ1-5; D is unclear. The length of the CDR3 is 13 residues. The germline V and J ends were trimmed by 5 bases and 1 base, with 6 bases remaining between them. CDR1 is MNHEY, CDR2 SMNVEV, per germline (reference sequence). The CDR3 DNA is TGTGCCAGCAGTGGTCAGAGCAATCAGCCCCAGCATTTT. As protein: CASSGQSNQPQHF.

The chain recombines TRBV19 with TRBJ1-1, with D perhaps TRBD1 (6 bases). The CDR3 has 14 residues. Germline assignment: CDR1 LNHDA and CDR2 SQIVND (reference sequence). V dropped 3 bases and J dropped 11 bases, with 19 bases sitting between them. The CDR3 DNA reads as TGTGCCAGTAGTATCGGCGGAGGGGGGGTGCAGGCTTTCTTT. It yields the protein CASSIGGGGVQAFF.

The J gene is TRBJ2-1, the V gene TRBV30, with 10 bases aligning to TRBD2. This CDR3 has 15 residues. Germline-derived CDR1 and CDR2 are GTSNPN and SVGIG (reference sequence). After removal of 2 bases from V and 8 bases from J, the junction contained 9 bases not matched to a gene. The CDR3 here is CAWSTTGLASHEQFF. The DNA for the CDR3 is TGTGCCTGGAGTACTACGGGACTAGCGAGCCATGAGCAGTTCTTC.

The genes are TRBV5-4 and TRBJ2-7; 9 bases are shared with TRBD2. Germline V gene data show CDR1 as SGHNT and CDR2 as YYREEE (reference sequence). CDR3 size: 17 residues. V lost 0 bases and J lost 6; bases outside the gene matches: 13. CDR3: CASSLDLTPGLAVEQYF. The CDR3 DNA sequence: TGTGCCAGCAGCTTGGATCTGACTCCGGGACTAGCAGTCGAGCAGTACTTC.

The V gene is TRBV5-1, the J gene TRBJ2-5; D not certain. The V and J ends lost 4 bases and 2 bases respectively, with 9 bases between them. CDR1 SGHRS and CDR2 YFSETQ come from the germline V gene. CDR3 size: 13 residues. The DNA for the CDR3 is TGCGCCAGCAGCAATCCCCGGCAAGAGACCCAGTACTTC. This encodes CASSNPRQETQYF.

The genes are TRBV19 and TRBJ2-3, with a weak D call TRBD2 (6 bases). The CDR3 extends over 14 amino acids. Between the trimmed V and J ends, which lost 7 bases and 2 bases, there was a span of 13 bases. Germline values: CDR1 LNHDA, CDR2 SQIVND (reference sequence). The CDR3 DNA follows: TGTGCCAGTAAGGAAGCGGGTTACACAGATACGCAGTATTTT. This translates into CASKEAGYTDTQYF.

The V call is TRBV9, the J call TRBJ1-2, with a tentative D call TRBD1 (5 bases). V lost 0 bases and J lost 4, with 10 bases in between. Germline V gene sequence: CDR1 SGDLS, CDR2 YYNGEE. The CDR3 is 14 amino acids. The CDR3 spells CASSVGLGRYGYTF. The CDR3 nucleotides read TGTGCCAGCAGCGTAGGTCTGGGACGCTATGGCTACACCTTC. The full variable domain, completed using reference TRBV9 and TRBJ1-2, is DSGVTQTPKHLITATGQRVTLRCSPRSGDLSVYWYQQSLDQGLQFLIQYYNGEERAKGNILERFSAQQFPDLHSELNLSSLELGDSALYFCASSVGLGRYGYTFGSGTRLTVV.

V usage is TRBV4-1 and J usage is TRBJ2-7; 8 bases align to TRBD2. Germline CDR1 is MGHRA and CDR2 is YSYEKL. Trimming at V came to 3 bases and at J to 2 bases, leaving 3 bases not matched to a gene. The CDR3 covers 14 residues. The CDR3 is CASSQDSGTYEQYF. In nucleotides, the CDR3 is TGCGCCAGCAGCCAGGATAGCGGGACCTACGAGCAGTACTTC.

The genes are TRBV18 and TRBJ2-5, with a weak D call TRBD2 (6 bases). There are 15 residues in the CDR3. Trimming removed 2 bases from V and 5 bases from J, with 15 bases in between. Germline CDR1 and CDR2: KGHSH and LQKENI. The CDR3 loop is CASSPASNGSETQYF. The CDR3 nucleotides are TGTGCCAGCTCACCAGCTTCTAACGGGAGTGAGACCCAGTACTTC.

The chain employs TRBV6-1 and TRBJ2-7; D possibly matches TRBD1 or TRBD2 (5 bases each). Germline V CDR1 and CDR2: MNHNS, SASEGT. The V end was cut by 4 bases, the J end by 6 bases, with 13 bases between. This CDR3 region has 13 residues. The CDR3 DNA follows: TGTGCCAGCAGTGTGGGGGACGTGAGCGAGCAGTACTTC. Protein sequence: CASSVGDVSEQYF.

The V gene is TRBV11-3, the J gene TRBJ2-2, with unresolved D. Looked up from germline, CDR1 is SGHNT and CDR2 is YENEEA. V was trimmed by 1 base and J by 5 bases, leaving 11 bases between them. The CDR3 runs 15 residues. CDR3 loop: CASSLVSSFTGELFF. The CDR3 coding sequence is TGTGCCAGCAGCTTAGTCTCTTCCTTTACCGGGGAGCTGTTTTTT.

The gene calls are TRBV27 and TRBJ2-5, with TRBD2 matching over 8 bases. CDR3 length: 15 residues. Germline V gene lookup returns CDR1 MNHEY and CDR2 SMNVEV (reference sequence). The ends lost 3 bases at V and 5 bases at J; junction bases unmatched: 8. CDR3 DNA: TGTGCCAGCAGTTTGGTCGGGGGGGCCGAGGAGACCCAGTACTTC. Protein: CASSLVGGAEETQYF.

This clone appeared once. V gene TRBV10-3 combines with J gene TRBJ2-5; no definite D call. V gave up 3 bases and J gave up 3 bases, with 8 bases separating them. Germline CDR1 and CDR2: ENHRY and SYGVKD. This CDR3 has 13 residues. The chain's CDR3 is CAISDGNKETQYF. The CDR3 region has the DNA TGTGCCATCAGTGATGGGAACAAAGAGACCCAGTACTTC.

This sequence joins TRBV5-4 and TRBJ2-5; possibly TRBD1 for D (7 bases). The CDR3 is 15 amino acids. Germline lookup yields CDR1 SGHNT and CDR2 YYREEE (reference sequence). V dropped 0 bases and J dropped 5 bases, with 14 bases sitting between them. CDR3 DNA: TGTGCCAGCAGCTTGGGGAGGGGGCCTTCTGAGACCCAGTACTTC. It specifies CASSLGRGPSETQYF.

This rearrangement joins TRBV7-9 to TRBJ1-4; possible D gene TRBD1, 5 bases. The CDR3 sequence is 13 residues long. The germline gives CDR1 SEHNR, CDR2 FQNEAQ (reference sequence). Trimming stripped 8 bases from V and 7 bases from J, with 14 bases between. The CDR3 DNA sequence: TGTGCCAGCGGTGGGACCTTGGGTGAAAAACTGTTTTTT. This sequence encodes CASGGTLGEKLFF.

The rearrangement links TRBV20-1 to TRBJ2-3; D is unclear. From germline, CDR1 is DFQATT and CDR2 SNEGSKA (reference sequence). This CDR3 contains 11 residues. Trimming removed 6 bases at V and 4 bases at J, with 8 bases between. As DNA, the CDR3 is TGCAGTGCGCCGCATCCAGATACGCAGTATTTT. Translated, it gives CSAPHPDTQYF.

This chain uses TRBV7-2 with TRBJ1-4; D gene ambiguous. Trimming removed 5 bases from V and 0 bases from J, with 10 bases in between. The length of the CDR3 is 15 residues. Germline-derived CDR1 and CDR2 are SGHTA and FQGNSA. The CDR3 here is CASSPGPSTNEKLFF. In DNA form, the CDR3 reads TGTGCCAGCAGCCCCGGGCCCTCAACTAATGAAAAACTGTTTTTT.

V is TRBV2 and J is TRBJ2-3; either TRBD1 or TRBD2 may supply D (5 bases each). Germline loops: CDR1 SNHLY, CDR2 FYNNEI. The length of the CDR3 is 13 residues. Trimming left V 4 bases short and J 5 bases short, with 10 bases between. DNA of the CDR3: TGTGCCAGCAGTGTGGGGGACGGAGATACGCAGTATTTT. Translating it yields CASSVGDGDTQYF.

The V and J genes are TRBV5-4 and TRBJ2-3; TRBD1 matches at 8 bases. The CDR3 is 15 residues long. CDR1 is SGHNT, CDR2 YYREEE, per germline (reference sequence). V shed 0 bases and J 4 bases; nucleotides not matched to a gene: 4. CDR3 coding DNA: TGTGCCAGCAGCTTGGGACAGGGGTTTTCAGATACGCAGTATTTT. Translation gives CASSLGQGFSDTQYF.

The rearrangement links TRBV19 to TRBJ2-6; 7 bases agree with TRBD1. V lost 8 bases and J lost 3; bases outside the gene matches: 4. The CDR3 loop spans 14 amino acids. Germline CDR1 is LNHDA and CDR2 is SQIVND (reference sequence). CDR3 sequence: CASDRALGANVLTF. The CDR3, as DNA: TGTGCCAGTGACAGGGCACTTGGGGCCAACGTCCTGACTTTC.

The rearrangement joins TRBV2 to TRBJ1-5; tentative D call: TRBD1 (5 bases). In germline, CDR1 is SNHLY, CDR2 FYNNEI. Between the trimmed V and J ends, which lost 4 bases and 2 bases, there was a span of 12 bases. The CDR3 runs 15 residues. The CDR3 DNA reads as TGTGCCAGCAGTGTGGGACGCGTAGGCAATCAGCCCCAGCATTTT. It yields the protein CASSVGRVGNQPQHF.

The rearrangement joins TRBV19 to TRBJ1-2; no clear D gene. Trimming pared 6 bases from V and 7 bases from J, leaving 21 bases between. Germline V gives CDR1 LNHDA, CDR2 SQIVND (reference sequence). This CDR3 has 15 residues. The CDR3 nucleotides are TGTGCCAGTAGAGCCCGGGCCAGTTTACCAGGTGGCTACACCTTC. This codes for CASRARASLPGGYTF.

The table lists this clone with a count of one. The genes are TRBV2 and TRBJ1-2, with D perhaps matching TRBD1 (6 bases). Trimming removed 6 bases at V and 2 bases at J, with 10 bases between. Per the germline V gene, CDR1 is SNHLY and CDR2 is FYNNEI. This CDR3 has 13 residues. The CDR3 coding sequence is TGTGCCAGCAGAAGGACAGAAAACTATGGCTACACCTTC. Protein product: CASRRTENYGYTF.

The V call is TRBV6-4, the J call TRBJ1-1, with D uncertain. The CDR3 length is 10 residues. V shed 8 bases and J shed 10 bases, with 11 bases lying between them. Germline loops: CDR1 MRHNA, CDR2 SNTAGT. The CDR3 DNA reads TGTGCCAGCCGGAGGGTGGCAGCTTTCTTT. It is translated as CASRRVAAFF.

The rearrangement links TRBV2 to TRBJ2-3; 13 bases are a match to TRBD2. V was clipped by 5 bases and J by 2 bases; unmatched bases: 19. The germline V gene has CDR1 SNHLY and CDR2 FYNNEI. This CDR3 has 21 amino acids. The CDR3 loop is CASSSPRTSGGHKVVTDTQYF. DNA of the CDR3: TGTGCCAGCAGTTCGCCTAGGACTAGCGGGGGCCACAAGGTGGTCACAGATACGCAGTATTTT.

This sequence joins TRBV9 and TRBJ1-1, with 7 bases aligning to TRBD1. Germline values: CDR1 SGDLS, CDR2 YYNGEE. The CDR3 is 12 amino acids. The J segment lost 7 bases and the V segment lost 4 bases, leaving 4 bases of the junction unmatched. CDR3 amino acids: CASSPGGLEAFF. CDR3 DNA sequence: TGTGCCAGCAGCCCAGGGGGGCTTGAAGCTTTCTTT.

The gene calls are TRBV14 and TRBJ1-6; D gene unclear. The CDR3 runs to 13 residues. V was shortened by 5 bases and J by 8 bases, with 10 bases between the two germline ends. Germline CDR1 SGHDN, CDR2 FVKESK. The CDR3 sequence is CASSGELYSPLHF. The DNA for the CDR3 is TGTGCCAGCAGCGGGGAACTTTATTCACCCCTCCACTTT.

For the CDR3, the DNA is TGTGCCAGCAGCTCGACACCCGCCAAAAACATTCAGTACTTC. Its protein product is CASSSTPAKNIQYF. J is TRBJ2-4 and V is TRBV5-6, with D uncertain. The germline gives CDR1 SGHDT, CDR2 YYEEEE. There are 14 residues in the CDR3. V was clipped by 3 bases and J by 1 base, with 8 bases between them.

This clone was counted a few times. This chain uses TRBV18 with TRBJ2-7; 7 bases fit TRBD1. V lost 6 bases and J lost 5; bases outside the gene matches: 10. CDR1 and CDR2 (germline): KGHSH, LQKENI. The CDR3 runs 14 residues. CDR3 residues: CASSVHRTGDEQYF. The CDR3 DNA reads TGTGCCAGCTCCGTCCACAGGACAGGAGACGAGCAGTACTTC.